What follows are 25 T cell receptor beta chains derived from one specimen sequenced in a study of cytomegalovirus exposure and HLA in healthy donors. The PCR ran on 60 Vbeta and 13 Jbeta primers. Sequenced by immunoSEQ multiplex PCR; TCRdb stores in-frame clones only, minus some. The sample's table shows 25,000 to 30,000 clones. Sequenced input: PBMCs. All receptors come from a man aged 30 to 39 in good health and CMV-seronegative.

V and J are TRBV19 and TRBJ1-2; 7 bases map to TRBD1. In germline, CDR1 is LNHDA, CDR2 SQIVND (reference sequence). V shed 3 bases and J 4 bases; nucleotides not matched to a gene: 11. This CDR3 region has 16 residues. The DNA for the CDR3 is TGTGCCAGTAGTATGGCGGTGAACAGGGACAGCTATGGCTACACCTTC. It encodes CASSMAVNRDSYGYTF.

The V gene is TRBV5-1, the J gene TRBJ1-1, with D maybe TRBD1 (5 bases). Germline lookup yields CDR1 SGHRS and CDR2 YFSETQ. The CDR3 length is 14 residues. Between the trimmed V and J ends, which lost 5 bases and 1 base, there was a span of 12 bases. CDR3 in DNA: TGCGCCAGCAGGGTAGGAGACAGGAACACTGAAGCTTTCTTT. It is translated as CASRVGDRNTEAFF.

The chain recombines TRBV5-1 with TRBJ2-5; 8 positions agree with TRBD1. The V gene's germline CDR1 is SGHRS and CDR2 YFSETQ. The CDR3 contains 15 residues. The V and J ends lost 4 bases and 5 bases, in that order; junction bases with no gene match: 10. As DNA, the CDR3 is TGCGCCAGCAGCAAAGGACAGGGACTGGGGGAGACCCAGTACTTC. Protein sequence: CASSKGQGLGETQYF.

The rearrangement joins TRBV18 to TRBJ2-5, with no clear D. Per germline, CDR1 KGHSH and CDR2 LQKENI. This CDR3 region has 13 residues. V dropped 0 bases and J dropped 4 bases, with 6 bases sitting between them. DNA of the CDR3: TGTGCCAGCTCACCACCAGAAGCAGAGACCCAGTACTTC. Protein sequence: CASSPPEAETQYF.

The rearrangement joins TRBV7-2 to TRBJ2-5; a possible D gene is TRBD1 (5 bases). This CDR3 region has 17 residues. CDR1 is SGHTA, CDR2 FQGNSA, per germline. With 5 bases removed from V and 0 bases from J, the gap between germline ends came to 19 bases. The CDR3 DNA follows: TGTGCCAGCAGCCCCTCGCGGCAGGGCAGTTACCAAGAGACCCAGTACTTC. Its translation is CASSPSRQGSYQETQYF.

The chain couples TRBV6-5 to TRBJ1-5, with a possible D match to TRBD1 (5 bases). Germline CDR1 MNHEY, CDR2 SVGAGI. CDR3 length: 15 amino acids. V was clipped by 0 bases and J by 3 bases, with 9 bases between them. The CDR3 DNA is TGTGCCAGCAGTTACTCGGGGCAGGACAATCAGCCCCAGCATTTT. It specifies CASSYSGQDNQPQHF.

J is TRBJ2-5 and V is TRBV5-6; D gene uncertain. The V end was cut by 0 bases, the J end by 5 bases, with 11 bases between. CDR1 and CDR2 (germline): SGHDT, YYEEEE. This CDR3 is 14 amino acids long. The CDR3 DNA is TGTGCCAGCAGCTTGGGGCCCCCCGTGGAGACCCAGTACTTC. It encodes CASSLGPPVETQYF. Full variable domain (outside the CDR3, taken from reference TRBV5-6 and TRBJ2-5): DAGVTQSPTHLIKTRGQQVTLRCSPKSGHDTVSWYQQALGQGPQFIFQYYEEEERQRGNFPDRFSGHQFPNYSSELNVNALLLGDSALYLCASSLGPPVETQYFGPGTRLLVL.

J is TRBJ1-2 and V is TRBV28; 8 nucleotides match TRBD1. J gave up 2 bases and V 5 bases, and 10 bases lay outside the gene matches. The length of the CDR3 is 16 residues. Germline V gene lookup returns CDR1 MDHEN and CDR2 SYDVKM. The CDR3 DNA is TGTGCCAGCAGTCCTACTGCAGGGGGCGCGAACTATGGCTACACCTTC. Its protein product is CASSPTAGGANYGYTF.

The chain carries TRBV7-2 and TRBJ1-5; D not resolved. The CDR3 totals 13 residues. V was shortened by 3 bases and J by 9 bases, with 12 bases between the two germline ends. CDR1 and CDR2 (germline): SGHTA, FQGNSA. CDR3: CASSFASGRPQHF. CDR3 sequence (DNA): TGTGCCAGCAGCTTTGCCTCTGGGAGGCCCCAGCATTTT.

V and J are TRBV14 and TRBJ1-1; 10 bases are shared with TRBD1. The CDR3 extends over 16 amino acids. V lost 5 bases, J lost 4 bases, and 10 bases stayed unmatched. In germline, CDR1 is SGHDN, CDR2 FVKESK. CDR3 in amino acids: CASSDKGTGDSTEAFF. The CDR3 DNA reads as TGTGCCAGCAGCGACAAGGGGACAGGGGACTCCACTGAAGCTTTCTTT.

The chain joins TRBV5-1 to TRBJ1-3, with 11 positions matching TRBD1. V lost 0 bases and J lost 3; bases outside the gene matches: 8. CDR1 and CDR2 (germline): SGHRS, YFSETQ. This CDR3 region has 18 residues. The DNA of the CDR3 is TGCGCCAGCAGCTTGGACTCCGGGACAGGGGGAAATGGAAACACCATATATTTT. This gives the protein CASSLDSGTGGNGNTIYF. The full variable domain, its missing parts supplied by reference TRBV5-1 and TRBJ1-3, is KAGVTQTPRYLIKTRGQQVTLSCSPISGHRSVSWYQQTPGQGLQFLFEYFSETQRNKGNFPGRFSGRQFSNSRSEMNVSTLELGDSALYLCASSLDSGTGGNGNTIYFGEGSWLTVV.

The chain recombines TRBV5-8 with TRBJ2-7, with D possibly matching TRBD1 (6 bases). The CDR3 has 16 residues. V dropped 4 bases and J dropped 6 bases, with 23 bases sitting between them. Germline-derived CDR1 and CDR2 are SGHTS and YDEGEE. The CDR3 DNA sequence: TGTGCCAGCAGCAGGGAGCTAGGGCAGGGGAAGGCCGAGCAGTACTTC. Its translation: CASSRELGQGKAEQYF.

The CDR3 sequence is CASSPVTLSVGGGEQFF. As DNA, the CDR3 is TGTGCCAGCTCACCAGTTACCCTTAGCGTCGGAGGGGGCGAGCAGTTCTTC. The rearrangement joins TRBV18 to TRBJ2-1, with D maybe TRBD1 (7 bases). The CDR3 covers 17 residues. Trimming took off 2 bases at V and 10 bases at J, with 24 bases between the two ends. The germline CDR1 and CDR2 sequences are KGHSH and LQKENI.

The V gene is TRBV11-2, the J gene TRBJ2-3, with TRBD2 identical over 7 bases. The CDR3 is made up of 13 amino acids. The V gene's germline CDR1 is SGHAT and CDR2 FQNNGV. V dropped 3 bases and J dropped 3; count of bases not matched to a gene: 0. The CDR3 DNA follows: TGTGCCAGCAGCTTGGGAGGGACAGATACGCAGTATTTT. It codes for CASSLGGTDTQYF.

The chain recombines TRBV29-1 with TRBJ2-5; 8 bases are a match to TRBD2. This CDR3 region has 13 residues. Germline V lookup: CDR1 SQVTM, CDR2 ANQGSEA. V shed 1 base and J 3 bases; nucleotides not matched to a gene: 1. The CDR3 sequence: CSVEGLAKETQYF. The CDR3 nucleotides are TGCAGCGTTGAAGGACTAGCGAAAGAGACCCAGTACTTC.

V is TRBV18 and J is TRBJ2-7, with 11 bases lining up with TRBD1. Germline trimming cut 5 bases from V and 4 bases from J; bases unmatched to any gene: 1. The CDR3 extends over 13 amino acids. The germline gives CDR1 KGHSH, CDR2 LQKENI. This CDR3 is CASSGDRGYEQYF. The CDR3 nucleotides are TGTGCCAGCTCAGGGGACAGGGGGTACGAGCAGTACTTC.

CDR3: CASRNPSQAGPYYGYTF. The CDR3 coding sequence is TGTGCCAGCAGGAACCCCTCTCAAGCGGGTCCCTACTATGGCTACACCTTC. The V call is TRBV28, the J call TRBJ1-2, with D unclear. Germline lookup yields CDR1 MDHEN and CDR2 SYDVKM. Trimming removed 6 bases from V and 3 bases from J, with 23 bases in between. The CDR3 runs 17 residues.

V and J are TRBV4-3 and TRBJ2-7; a possible D gene is TRBD2 (6 bases). The length of the CDR3 is 16 residues. With 0 bases removed from V and 1 base from J, the gap between germline ends came to 13 bases. The germline CDR1 and CDR2 sequences are LGHNA and YSLEER. The CDR3 is CASSQEAGGGSYEQYF. The CDR3 DNA reads as TGCGCCAGCAGCCAAGAAGCCGGGGGTGGTTCCTACGAGCAGTACTTC.

This chain joins TRBV6-6 and TRBJ1-5; TRBD1 is a possible D gene (6 bases). Germline values: CDR1 MNHNY, CDR2 SVGAGI (reference sequence). V lost 2 bases and J lost 0, with 11 bases in between. There are 16 residues in the CDR3. The DNA for the CDR3 is TGTGCCAGCAGTTACGTTCAGGGGATTAGCAATCAGCCCCAGCATTTT. It codes for CASSYVQGISNQPQHF.

This clone registers medium-sized by frequency. The chain recombines TRBV28 with TRBJ1-1; possibly TRBD1 for D (6 bases). Looked up from germline, CDR1 is MDHEN and CDR2 is SYDVKM. V lost 2 bases, J lost 8 bases, and 9 bases lay in between. This CDR3 is 12 amino acids long. The CDR3 spells CASSLADREAFF. The CDR3 DNA sequence: TGTGCCAGCAGTTTAGCCGACAGGGAAGCTTTCTTT.

The rearrangement uses TRBV11-2 and TRBJ1-3; D gene uncertain. CDR1 SGHAT and CDR2 FQNNGV come from the germline V gene. Trimming left V 2 bases short and J 0 bases short, with 5 bases between. The length of the CDR3 is 14 residues. CDR3 sequence: CASSLQRSGNTIYF. The DNA for the CDR3 is TGTGCCAGCAGCTTACAGCGCTCTGGAAACACCATATATTTT.

The chain has TRBV18 and TRBJ2-7; weak D call: TRBD2 (6 bases). V was cut by 2 bases and J by 6 bases, with 17 bases left in between. Germline-derived CDR1 and CDR2 are KGHSH and LQKENI. There are 15 residues in the CDR3. CDR3 protein: CASSPGGAEVSEQYF. For the CDR3, the DNA is TGTGCCAGCTCACCAGGCGGGGCAGAGGTCTCCGAGCAGTACTTC.

The chain is built from TRBV10-3 and TRBJ1-6; D ambiguous. CDR1 ENHRY and CDR2 SYGVKD come from the germline V gene. CDR3 length: 13 amino acids. The V end lost 10 bases, the J end lost 0 bases, and 7 bases lay between the germline ends. The CDR3 DNA follows: TGTGCCACCGCGCTCTCCTATAATTCACCCCTCCACTTT. It yields the protein CATALSYNSPLHF.

The gene calls are TRBV5-8 and TRBJ2-3; 7 bases line up with TRBD2. The germline CDR1 and CDR2 sequences are SGHTS and YDEGEE. J gave up 1 base and V 0 bases, and 2 bases lay outside the gene matches. The CDR3 covers 15 residues. CDR3 in amino acids: CASSLGGLRTDTQYF. The CDR3 DNA follows: TGTGCCAGCAGCTTGGGGGGACTACGCACAGATACGCAGTATTTT. The variable domain in full, with the rest retrieved from reference TRBV5-8 and TRBJ2-3, is EAGVTQSPTHLIKTRGQQATLRCSPISGHTSVYWYQQALGLGLQFLLWYDEGEERNRGNFPPRFSGRQFPNYSSELNVNALELEDSALYLCASSLGGLRTDTQYFGPGTRLTVL.

J is TRBJ2-7 and V is TRBV30; 7 bases match TRBD1. The CDR3 is 14 amino acids. The V segment lost 7 bases and the J segment 6 bases; nucleotides outside the gene matches: 15. Germline loops: CDR1 GTSNPN, CDR2 SVGIG (reference sequence). CDR3 in amino acids: CASKSQGMYFEQYF. DNA for the CDR3: TGTGCCTCAAAATCACAGGGGATGTACTTCGAGCAGTACTTC.